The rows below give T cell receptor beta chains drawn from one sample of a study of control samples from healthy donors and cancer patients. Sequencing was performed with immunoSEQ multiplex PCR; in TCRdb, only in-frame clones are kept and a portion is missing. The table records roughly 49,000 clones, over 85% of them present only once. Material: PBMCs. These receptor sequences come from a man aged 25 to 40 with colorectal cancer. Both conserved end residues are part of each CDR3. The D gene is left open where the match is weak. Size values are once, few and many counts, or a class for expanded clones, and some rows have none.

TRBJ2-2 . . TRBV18 CASSPFGGSNTGELFF TGTGCCAGCTCACCTTTCGGGGGCTCGAACACCGGGGAGCTGTTTTTT
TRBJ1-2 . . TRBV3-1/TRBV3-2 CASSQGKIYGYTF TGTGCCAGCAGCCAGGGGAAGATATATGGCTACACCTTC
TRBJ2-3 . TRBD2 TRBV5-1 CASSRGTSGFTDTQYF TGCGCCAGCAGCCGCGGGACTAGCGGCTTCACAGATACGCAGTATTTT
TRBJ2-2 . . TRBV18 CASSLRGAGANTGELFF TGTGCCAGCTCACTTCGTGGGGCAGGGGCGAACACCGGGGAGCTGTTTTTT
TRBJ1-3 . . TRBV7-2 CASSLEAYSGNTVYF TGTGCCAGCAGCTTAGAGGCCTACTCTGGAAACACCGTATATTTT
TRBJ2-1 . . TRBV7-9 CASDTYNEQFF TGTGCCAGCGATACCTACAATGAGCAGTTCTTC
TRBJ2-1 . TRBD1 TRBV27 CASRPGQRSYNEQFF TGTGCCAGCAGGCCGGGACAGAGATCCTACAATGAGCAGTTCTTC
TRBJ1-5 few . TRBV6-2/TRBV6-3 CASSYLRVPAWNQPQHF TGTGCCAGCAGTTACTTACGGGTACCGGCTTGGAATCAGCCCCAGCATTTT
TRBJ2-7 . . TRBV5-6 CASSFSDSYEQYF TGTGCCAGCAGCTTTAGTGACTCCTACGAGCAGTACTTC
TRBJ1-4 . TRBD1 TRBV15 CATSRFRATGVDEKLFF TGTGCCACCAGCAGATTTAGGGCCACAGGGGTGGATGAAAAACTGTTTTTT
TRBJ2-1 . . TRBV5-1 CASTPGVSYNEQFF TGCGCCAGCACCCCAGGCGTTTCCTACAATGAGCAGTTCTTC
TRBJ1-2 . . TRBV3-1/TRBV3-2 CASSQVGGRGYGYTF TGTGCCAGCAGCCAAGTCGGGGGGCGGGGCTATGGCTACACCTTC
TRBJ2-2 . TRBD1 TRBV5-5 CASSWTGSTGELFF TGTGCCAGCAGCTGGACAGGGAGCACCGGGGAGCTGTTTTTT
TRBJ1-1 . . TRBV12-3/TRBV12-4 CASSYHLNTEAFF TGTGCCAGCAGTTACCATTTGAACACTGAAGCTTTCTTT
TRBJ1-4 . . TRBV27 CASSATATNEKLFF TGTGCCAGCAGCGCGACGGCTACTAATGAAAAACTGTTTTTT
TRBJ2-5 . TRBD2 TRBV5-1 CASSLSAGGRETQYF TGCGCCAGCAGTCTTTCGGCGGGGGGAAGGGAGACCCAGTACTTC
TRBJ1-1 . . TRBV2 CASRVRDTEAFF TGTGCCAGCAGGGTCAGGGACACTGAAGCTTTCTTT
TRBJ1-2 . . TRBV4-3 CASSQDFGGHYGYTF TGCGCCAGCAGCCAAGATTTCGGGGGCCACTATGGCTACACCTTC